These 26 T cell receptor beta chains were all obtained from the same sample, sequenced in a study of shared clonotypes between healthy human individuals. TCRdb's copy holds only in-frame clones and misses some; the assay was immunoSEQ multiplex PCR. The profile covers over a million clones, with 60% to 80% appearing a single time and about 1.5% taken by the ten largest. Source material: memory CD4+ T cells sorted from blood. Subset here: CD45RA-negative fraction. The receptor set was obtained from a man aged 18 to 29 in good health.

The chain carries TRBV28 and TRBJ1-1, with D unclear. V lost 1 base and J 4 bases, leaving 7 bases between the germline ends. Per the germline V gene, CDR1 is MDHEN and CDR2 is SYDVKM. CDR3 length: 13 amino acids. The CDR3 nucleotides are TGTGCCAGCAGTTTATCAGGCTTCACTGAAGCTTTCTTT. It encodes CASSLSGFTEAFF.

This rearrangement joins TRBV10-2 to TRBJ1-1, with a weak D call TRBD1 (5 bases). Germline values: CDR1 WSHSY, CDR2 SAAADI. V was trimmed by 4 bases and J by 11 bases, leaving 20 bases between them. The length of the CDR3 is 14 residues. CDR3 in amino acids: CASSVQGKLPSAFF. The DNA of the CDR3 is TGCGCCAGCAGTGTTCAGGGAAAATTGCCATCGGCTTTCTTT.

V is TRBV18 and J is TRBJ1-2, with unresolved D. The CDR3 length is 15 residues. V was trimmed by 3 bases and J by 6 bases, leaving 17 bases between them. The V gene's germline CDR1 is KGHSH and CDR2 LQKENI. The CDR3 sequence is CASSPTAGSYDGYTF. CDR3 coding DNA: TGTGCCAGCTCACCTACTGCCGGGTCCTACGATGGCTACACCTTC.

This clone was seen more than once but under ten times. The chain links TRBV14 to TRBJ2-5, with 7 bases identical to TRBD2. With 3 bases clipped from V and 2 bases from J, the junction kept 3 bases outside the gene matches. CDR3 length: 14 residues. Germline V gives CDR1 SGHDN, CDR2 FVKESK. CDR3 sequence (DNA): TGTGCCAGCAGCCAGCGGGGAGGGCAAGAGACCCAGTACTTC. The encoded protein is CASSQRGGQETQYF.

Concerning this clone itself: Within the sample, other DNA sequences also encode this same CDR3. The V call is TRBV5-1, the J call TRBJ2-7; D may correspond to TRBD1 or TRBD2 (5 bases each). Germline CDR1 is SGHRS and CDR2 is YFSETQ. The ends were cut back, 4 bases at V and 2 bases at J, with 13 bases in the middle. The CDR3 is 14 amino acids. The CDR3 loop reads CASSRGEGAYEQYF. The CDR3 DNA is TGCGCCAGCAGCAGGGGAGAGGGAGCCTACGAGCAGTACTTC.

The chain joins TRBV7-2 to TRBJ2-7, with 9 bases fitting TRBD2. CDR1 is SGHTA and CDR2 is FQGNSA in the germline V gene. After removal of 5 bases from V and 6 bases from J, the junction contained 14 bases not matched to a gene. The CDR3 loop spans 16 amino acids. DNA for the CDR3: TGTGCCAGCAGCCCTTTCAAGGGACTAGCTTTTCGCGAGCAGTACTTC. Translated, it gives CASSPFKGLAFREQYF.

This CDR3 reads CASSGPTAAYTYEQYF. The CDR3 bases are TGTGCCAGCAGTGGGCCCACGGCAGCCTATACCTACGAGCAGTACTTC. The chain uses TRBV6-1 and TRBJ2-5; D remains unclear. The J call is uncertain, as TRBJ2-7 better fits the DNA end. From germline, CDR1 is MNHNS and CDR2 SASEGT. This CDR3 has 16 residues.

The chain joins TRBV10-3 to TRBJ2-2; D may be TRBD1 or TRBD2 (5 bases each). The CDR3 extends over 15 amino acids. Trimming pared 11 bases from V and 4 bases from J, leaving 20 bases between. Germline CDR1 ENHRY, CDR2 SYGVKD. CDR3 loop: CAVTGSRVGTGELFF. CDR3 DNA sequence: TGTGCCGTGACGGGGAGCAGGGTTGGCACCGGGGAGCTGTTTTTT.

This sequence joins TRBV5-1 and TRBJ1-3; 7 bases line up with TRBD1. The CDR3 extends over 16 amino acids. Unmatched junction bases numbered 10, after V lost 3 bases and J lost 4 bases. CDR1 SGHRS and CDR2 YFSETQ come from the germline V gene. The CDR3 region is CASSSRTGSTGNTIYF. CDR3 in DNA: TGCGCCAGCAGCTCCCGGACAGGCTCTACGGGAAACACCATATATTTT.

The chain's CDR3 is CASRAGGIGTDTQYF. The CDR3 coding sequence is TGTGCCAGCAGGGCCGGAGGAATTGGCACAGATACGCAGTATTTT. The chain recombines TRBV2 with TRBJ2-3; perhaps TRBD2 as D (5 bases). V dropped 6 bases and J dropped 1 base, with 14 bases sitting between them. Germline V gives CDR1 SNHLY, CDR2 FYNNEI. The CDR3 has 15 residues.

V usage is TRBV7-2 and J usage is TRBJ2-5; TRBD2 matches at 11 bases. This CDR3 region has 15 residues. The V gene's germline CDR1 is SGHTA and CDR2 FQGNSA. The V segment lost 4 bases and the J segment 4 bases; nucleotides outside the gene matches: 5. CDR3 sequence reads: CASSSGTSGRETQYF. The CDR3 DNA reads TGTGCCAGCAGCTCAGGGACTAGCGGACGAGAGACCCAGTACTTC.

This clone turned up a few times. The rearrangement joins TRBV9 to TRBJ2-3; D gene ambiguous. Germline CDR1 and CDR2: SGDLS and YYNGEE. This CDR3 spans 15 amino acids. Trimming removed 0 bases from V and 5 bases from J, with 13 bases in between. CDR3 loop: CASSVGVQAGDTQYF. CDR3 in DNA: TGTGCCAGCAGCGTAGGCGTCCAAGCCGGAGATACGCAGTATTTT.

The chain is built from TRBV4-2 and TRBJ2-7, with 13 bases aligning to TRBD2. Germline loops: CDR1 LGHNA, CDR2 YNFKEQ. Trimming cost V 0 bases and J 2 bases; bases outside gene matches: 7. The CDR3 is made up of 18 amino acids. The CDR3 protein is CASSQDTSGRANPYEQYF. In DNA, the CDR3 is TGTGCCAGCAGCCAAGATACTAGCGGGAGGGCCAATCCCTACGAGCAGTACTTC.

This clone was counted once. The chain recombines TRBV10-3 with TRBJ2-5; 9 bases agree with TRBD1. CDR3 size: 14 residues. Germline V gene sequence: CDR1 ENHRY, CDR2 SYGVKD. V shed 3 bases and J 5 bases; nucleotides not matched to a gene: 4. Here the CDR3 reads CAISDGTGLETQYF. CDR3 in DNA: TGTGCCATCAGTGACGGGACAGGGCTCGAGACCCAGTACTTC.

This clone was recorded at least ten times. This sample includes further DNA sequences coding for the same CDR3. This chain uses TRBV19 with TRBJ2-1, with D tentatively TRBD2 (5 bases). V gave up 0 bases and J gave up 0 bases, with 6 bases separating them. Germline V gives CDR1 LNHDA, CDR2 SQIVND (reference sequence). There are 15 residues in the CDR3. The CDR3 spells CASSIEGSSYNEQFF. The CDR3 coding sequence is TGTGCCAGTAGTATAGAGGGGAGCTCCTACAATGAGCAGTTCTTC. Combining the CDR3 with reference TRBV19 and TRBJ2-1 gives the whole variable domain DGGITQSPKYLFRKEGQNVTLSCEQNLNHDAMYWYRQDPGQGLRLIYYSQIVNDFQKGDIAEGYSVSREKKESFPLTVTSAQKNPTAFYLCASSIEGSSYNEQFFGPGTRLTVL.

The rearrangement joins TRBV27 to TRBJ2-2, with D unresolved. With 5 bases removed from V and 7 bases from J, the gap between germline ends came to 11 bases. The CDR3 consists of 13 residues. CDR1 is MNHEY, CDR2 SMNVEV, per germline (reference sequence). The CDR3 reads CASSSLGYGELFF. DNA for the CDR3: TGTGCCAGCAGTAGTCTGGGCTACGGGGAGCTGTTTTTT.

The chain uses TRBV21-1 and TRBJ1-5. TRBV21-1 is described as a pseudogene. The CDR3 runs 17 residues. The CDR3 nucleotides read TGTGCCAGCAGCCCTCGTCCGGGCGGCTTCCCAGAATCGGCCCAGCATTTT. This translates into CASSPRPGGFPESAQHF.

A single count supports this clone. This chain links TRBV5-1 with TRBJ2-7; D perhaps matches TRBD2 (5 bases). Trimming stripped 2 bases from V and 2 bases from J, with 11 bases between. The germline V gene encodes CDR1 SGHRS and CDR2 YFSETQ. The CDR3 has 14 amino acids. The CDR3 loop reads CASSFEGPPYEQYF. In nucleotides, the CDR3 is TGCGCCAGCAGCTTCGAGGGTCCGCCCTACGAGCAGTACTTC. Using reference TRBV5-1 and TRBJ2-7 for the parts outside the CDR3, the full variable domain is KAGVTQTPRYLIKTRGQQVTLSCSPISGHRSVSWYQQTPGQGLQFLFEYFSETQRNKGNFPGRFSGRQFSNSRSEMNVSTLELGDSALYLCASSFEGPPYEQYFGPGTRLTVT.

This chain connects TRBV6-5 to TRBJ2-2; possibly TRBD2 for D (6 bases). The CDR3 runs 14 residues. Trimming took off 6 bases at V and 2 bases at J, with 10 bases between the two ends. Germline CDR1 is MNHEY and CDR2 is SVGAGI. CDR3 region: CASRLGTNTGELFF. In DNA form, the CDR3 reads TGTGCCAGCAGATTGGGGACTAACACCGGGGAGCTGTTTTTT.

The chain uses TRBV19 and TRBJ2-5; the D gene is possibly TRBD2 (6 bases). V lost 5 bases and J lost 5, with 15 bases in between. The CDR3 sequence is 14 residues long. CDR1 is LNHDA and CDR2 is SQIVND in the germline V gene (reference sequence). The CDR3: CASSLGGPPETQYF. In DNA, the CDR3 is TGTGCCAGTAGTTTGGGAGGCCCGCCGGAGACCCAGTACTTC.

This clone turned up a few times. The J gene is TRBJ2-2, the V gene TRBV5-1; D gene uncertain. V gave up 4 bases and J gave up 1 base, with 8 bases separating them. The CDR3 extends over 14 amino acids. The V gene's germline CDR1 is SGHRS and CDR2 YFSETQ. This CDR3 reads CASSRTVNTGELFF. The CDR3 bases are TGCGCCAGCAGCCGGACGGTGAACACCGGGGAGCTGTTTTTT.

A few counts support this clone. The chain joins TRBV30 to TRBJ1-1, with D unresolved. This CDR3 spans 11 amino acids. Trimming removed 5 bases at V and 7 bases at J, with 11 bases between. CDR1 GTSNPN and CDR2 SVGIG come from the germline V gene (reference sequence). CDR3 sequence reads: CAWSGWGEAFF. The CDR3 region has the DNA TGTGCCTGGTCAGGTTGGGGTGAAGCTTTCTTT.

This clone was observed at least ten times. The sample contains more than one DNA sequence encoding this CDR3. CDR3 DNA sequence: TGCGCCAGCAGCTCAGGACTAGCGGGGGCTTCAGATACGCAGTATTTT. Its protein is CASSSGLAGASDTQYF. This chain connects TRBV5-1 to TRBJ2-3; 13 bases agree with TRBD2. Per the germline V gene, CDR1 is SGHRS and CDR2 is YFSETQ. The CDR3 length is 16 residues. V lost 3 bases, J lost 4 bases, and 5 bases stayed unmatched.

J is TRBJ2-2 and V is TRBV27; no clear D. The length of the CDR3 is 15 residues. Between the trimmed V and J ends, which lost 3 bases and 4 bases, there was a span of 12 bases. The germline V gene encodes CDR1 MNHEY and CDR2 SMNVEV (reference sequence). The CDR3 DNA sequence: TGTGCCAGCAGTTTTGGGGTCCGAGGCACCGGGGAGCTGTTTTTT. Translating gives CASSFGVRGTGELFF.

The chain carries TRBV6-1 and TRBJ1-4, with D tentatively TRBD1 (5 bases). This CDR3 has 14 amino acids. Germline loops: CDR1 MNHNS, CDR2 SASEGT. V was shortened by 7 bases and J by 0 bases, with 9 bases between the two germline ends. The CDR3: CASKPGATNEKLFF. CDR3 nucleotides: TGTGCCAGCAAGCCGGGGGCAACTAATGAAAAACTGTTTTTT.

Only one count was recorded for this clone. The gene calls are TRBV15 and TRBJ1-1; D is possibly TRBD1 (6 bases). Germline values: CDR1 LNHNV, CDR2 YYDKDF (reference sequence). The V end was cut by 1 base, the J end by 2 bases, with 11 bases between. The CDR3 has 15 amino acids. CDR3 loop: CATSRGGQINTEAFF. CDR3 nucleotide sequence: TGTGCCACCAGCAGAGGAGGACAGATCAACACTGAAGCTTTCTTT. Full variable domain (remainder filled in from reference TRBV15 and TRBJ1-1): DAMVIQNPRYQVTQFGKPVTLSCSQTLNHNVMYWYQQKSSQAPKLLFHYYDKDFNNEADTPDNFQSRRPNTSFCFLDIRSPGLGDTAMYLCATSRGGQINTEAFFGQGTRLTVV.